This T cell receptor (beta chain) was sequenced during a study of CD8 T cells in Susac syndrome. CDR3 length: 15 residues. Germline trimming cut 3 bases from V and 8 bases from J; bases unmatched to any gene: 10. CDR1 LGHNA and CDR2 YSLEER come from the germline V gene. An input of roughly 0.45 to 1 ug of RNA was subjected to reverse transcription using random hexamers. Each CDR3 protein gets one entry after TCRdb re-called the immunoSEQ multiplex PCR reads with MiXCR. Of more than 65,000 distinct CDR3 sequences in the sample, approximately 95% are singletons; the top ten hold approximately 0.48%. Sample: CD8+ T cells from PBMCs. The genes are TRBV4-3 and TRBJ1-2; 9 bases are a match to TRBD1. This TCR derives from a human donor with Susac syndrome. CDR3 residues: CASSHGTGSRYGYTF. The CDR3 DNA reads TGCGCCAGCAGCCACGGGACAGGGTCCCGTTACGGCTACACCTTC.